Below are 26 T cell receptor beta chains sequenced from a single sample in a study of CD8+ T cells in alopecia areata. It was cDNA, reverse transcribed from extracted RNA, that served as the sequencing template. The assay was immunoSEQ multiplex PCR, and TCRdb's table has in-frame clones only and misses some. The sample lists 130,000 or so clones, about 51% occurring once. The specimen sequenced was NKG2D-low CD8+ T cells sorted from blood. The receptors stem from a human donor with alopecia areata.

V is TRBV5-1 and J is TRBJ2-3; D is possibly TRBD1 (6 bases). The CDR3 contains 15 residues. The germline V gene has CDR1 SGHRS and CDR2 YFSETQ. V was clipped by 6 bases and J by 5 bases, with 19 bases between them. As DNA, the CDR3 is TGCGCCAGCACCGAGGACAGCCGGCGGATAGATACGCAGTATTTT. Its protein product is CASTEDSRRIDTQYF.

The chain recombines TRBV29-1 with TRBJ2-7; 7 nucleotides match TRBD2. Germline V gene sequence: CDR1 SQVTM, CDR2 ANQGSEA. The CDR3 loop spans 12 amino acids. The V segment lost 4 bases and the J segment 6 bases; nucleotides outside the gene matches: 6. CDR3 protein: CSVVQGGIEQYF. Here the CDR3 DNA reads TGCAGCGTTGTTCAGGGAGGGATCGAGCAGTACTTC.

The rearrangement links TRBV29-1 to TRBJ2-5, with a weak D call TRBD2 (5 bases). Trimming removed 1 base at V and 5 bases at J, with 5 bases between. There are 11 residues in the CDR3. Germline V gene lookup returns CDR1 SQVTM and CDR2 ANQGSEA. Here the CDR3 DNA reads TGCAGCGTTGAAGCTAGCGAGACCCAGTACTTC. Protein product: CSVEASETQYF.

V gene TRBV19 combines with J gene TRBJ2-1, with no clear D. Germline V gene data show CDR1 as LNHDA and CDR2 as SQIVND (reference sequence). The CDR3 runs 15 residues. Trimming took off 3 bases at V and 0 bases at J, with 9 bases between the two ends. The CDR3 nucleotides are TGTGCCAGTAGTATTACGGCTAGCTCCTACAATGAGCAGTTCTTC. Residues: CASSITASSYNEQFF.

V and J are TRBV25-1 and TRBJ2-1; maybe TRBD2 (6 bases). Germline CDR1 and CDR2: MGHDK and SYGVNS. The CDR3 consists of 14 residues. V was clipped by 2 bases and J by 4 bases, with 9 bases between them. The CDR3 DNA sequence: TGTGCCAGCAGTGAACCCCTAGCGTACAATGAGCAGTTCTTC. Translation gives CASSEPLAYNEQFF.

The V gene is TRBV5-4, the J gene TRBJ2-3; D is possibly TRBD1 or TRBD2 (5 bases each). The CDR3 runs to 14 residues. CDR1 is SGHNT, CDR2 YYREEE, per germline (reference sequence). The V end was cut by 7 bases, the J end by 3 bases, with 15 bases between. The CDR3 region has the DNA TGTGCCAGCCCAGGTGGGGGTTCGACAGATACGCAGTATTTT. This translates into CASPGGGSTDTQYF. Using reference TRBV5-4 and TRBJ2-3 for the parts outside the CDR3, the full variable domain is ETGVTQSPTHLIKTRGQQVTLRCSSQSGHNTVSWYQQALGQGPQFIFQYYREEENGRGNFPPRFSGLQFPNYSSELNVNALELDDSALYLCASPGGGSTDTQYFGPGTRLTVL.

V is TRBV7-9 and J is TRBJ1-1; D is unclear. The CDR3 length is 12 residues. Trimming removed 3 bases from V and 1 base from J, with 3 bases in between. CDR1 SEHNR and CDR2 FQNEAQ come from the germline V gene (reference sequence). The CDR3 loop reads CASSFANTEAFF. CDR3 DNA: TGTGCCAGCAGCTTCGCGAACACTGAAGCTTTCTTT.

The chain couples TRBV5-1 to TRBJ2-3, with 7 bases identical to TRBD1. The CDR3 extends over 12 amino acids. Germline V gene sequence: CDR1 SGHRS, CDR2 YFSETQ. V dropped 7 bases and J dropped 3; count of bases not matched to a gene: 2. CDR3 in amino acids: CASGTETDTQYF. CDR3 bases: TGCGCCAGCGGGACAGAAACAGATACGCAGTATTTT.

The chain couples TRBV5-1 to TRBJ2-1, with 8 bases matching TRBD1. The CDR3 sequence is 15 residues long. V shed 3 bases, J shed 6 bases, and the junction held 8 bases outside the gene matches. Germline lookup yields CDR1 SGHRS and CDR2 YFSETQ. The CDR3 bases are TGCGCCAGCAGCTCCCAGGGGGCATCGAGCAATGAGCAGTTCTTC. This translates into CASSSQGASSNEQFF. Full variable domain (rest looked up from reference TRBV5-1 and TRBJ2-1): KAGVTQTPRYLIKTRGQQVTLSCSPISGHRSVSWYQQTPGQGLQFLFEYFSETQRNKGNFPGRFSGRQFSNSRSEMNVSTLELGDSALYLCASSSQGASSNEQFFGPGTRLTVL.

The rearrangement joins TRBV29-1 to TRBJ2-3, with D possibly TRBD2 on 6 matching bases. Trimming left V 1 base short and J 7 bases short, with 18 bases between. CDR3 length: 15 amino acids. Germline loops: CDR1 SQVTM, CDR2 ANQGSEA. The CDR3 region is CSVEGTIEGRNTQYF. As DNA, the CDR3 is TGCAGCGTTGAAGGGACAATCGAAGGGAGGAATACGCAGTATTTT.

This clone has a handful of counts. Here the CDR3 DNA reads TGTGCCTGGAGTGTACAGGGACAGACAGATACGCAGTATTTT. This translates into CAWSVQGQTDTQYF. This chain links TRBV30 with TRBJ2-3, with TRBD1 identical over 7 bases. The length of the CDR3 is 14 residues. Trimming removed 0 bases from V and 3 bases from J; junction bases left unmatched: 3. From germline, CDR1 is GTSNPN and CDR2 SVGIG (reference sequence).

CDR3 in amino acids: CASRDGRQEQFF. The CDR3 DNA follows: TGTGCCAGCAGGGACGGACGGCAGGAGCAGTTCTTC. The rearrangement links TRBV2 to TRBJ2-1; no clear D. Trimming stripped 6 bases from V and 10 bases from J, with 13 bases between. Germline CDR1 reads SNHLY; CDR2 reads FYNNEI. CDR3 length: 12 amino acids.

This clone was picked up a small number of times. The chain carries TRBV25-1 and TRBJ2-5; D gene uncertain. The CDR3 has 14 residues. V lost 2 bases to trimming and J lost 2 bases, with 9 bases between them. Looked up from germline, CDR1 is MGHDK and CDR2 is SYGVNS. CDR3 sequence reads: CASSEDKQQETQYF. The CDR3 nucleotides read TGTGCCAGCAGTGAAGATAAGCAACAAGAGACCCAGTACTTC.

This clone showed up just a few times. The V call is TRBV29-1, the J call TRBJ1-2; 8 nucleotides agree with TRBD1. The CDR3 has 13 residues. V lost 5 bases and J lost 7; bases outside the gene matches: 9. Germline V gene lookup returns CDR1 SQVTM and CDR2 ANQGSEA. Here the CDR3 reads CSVQGADSSGYTF. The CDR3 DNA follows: TGCAGCGTTCAGGGGGCAGATTCCTCTGGCTACACCTTC.

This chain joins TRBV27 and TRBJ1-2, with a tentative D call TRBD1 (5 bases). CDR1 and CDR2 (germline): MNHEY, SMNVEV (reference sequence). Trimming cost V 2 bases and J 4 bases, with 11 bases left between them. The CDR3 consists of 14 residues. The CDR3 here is CASSLRGSSYGYTF. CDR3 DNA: TGTGCCAGCAGTTTAAGGGGATCAAGCTATGGCTACACCTTC.

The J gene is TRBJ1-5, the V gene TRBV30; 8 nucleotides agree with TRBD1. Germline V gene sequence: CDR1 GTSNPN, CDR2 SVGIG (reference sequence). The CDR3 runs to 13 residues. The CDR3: CAADRDRDQPQHF. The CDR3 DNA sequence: TGTGCTGCGGACAGGGATAGGGATCAGCCCCAGCATTTT.

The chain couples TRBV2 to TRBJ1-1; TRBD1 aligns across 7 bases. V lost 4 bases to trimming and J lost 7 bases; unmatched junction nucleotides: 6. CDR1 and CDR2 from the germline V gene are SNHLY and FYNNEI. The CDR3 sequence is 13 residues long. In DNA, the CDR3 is TGTGCCAGCAGTGGGGGGACAGCTAGTGAAGCTTTCTTT. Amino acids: CASSGGTASEAFF.

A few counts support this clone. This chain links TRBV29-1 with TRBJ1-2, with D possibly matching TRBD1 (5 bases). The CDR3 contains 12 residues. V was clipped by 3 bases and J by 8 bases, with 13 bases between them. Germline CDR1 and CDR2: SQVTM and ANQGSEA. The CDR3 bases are TGCAGCGTTGATCTCGGGACGAGAGGCTACACCTTC. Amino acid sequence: CSVDLGTRGYTF.

The CDR3 loop is CSVVAGYTEAFF. CDR3 in DNA: TGCAGCGTTGTTGCAGGGTACACTGAAGCTTTCTTT. The chain recombines TRBV29-1 with TRBJ1-1; D possibly corresponds to TRBD1 (5 bases). Trimming shortened V by 4 bases and J by 3 bases, and 9 bases separated the two germline ends. The CDR3 is 12 residues long. CDR1 and CDR2 (germline): SQVTM, ANQGSEA. The complete variable domain, with remaining parts taken from reference TRBV29-1 and TRBJ1-1, reads SAVISQKPSRDICQRGTSLTIQCQVDSQVTMMFWYRQQPGQSLTLIATANQGSEATYESGFVIDKFPISRPNLTFSTLTVSNMSPEDSSIYLCSVVAGYTEAFFGQGTRLTVV.

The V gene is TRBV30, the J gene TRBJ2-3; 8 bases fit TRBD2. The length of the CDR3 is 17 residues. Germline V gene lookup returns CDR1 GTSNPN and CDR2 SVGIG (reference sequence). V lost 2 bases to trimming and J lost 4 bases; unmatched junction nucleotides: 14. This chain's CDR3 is CAWSRGAGEPAADTQYF. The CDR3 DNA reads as TGTGCCTGGAGTCGTGGAGCGGGGGAACCTGCCGCAGATACGCAGTATTTT.

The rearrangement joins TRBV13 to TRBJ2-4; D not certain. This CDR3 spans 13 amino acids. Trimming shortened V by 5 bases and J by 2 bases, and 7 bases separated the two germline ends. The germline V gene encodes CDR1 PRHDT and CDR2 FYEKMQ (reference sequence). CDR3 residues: CASSNYSKNIQYF. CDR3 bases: TGTGCCAGCAGCAACTACTCCAAAAACATTCAGTACTTC. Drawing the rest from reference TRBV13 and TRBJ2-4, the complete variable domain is AAGVIQSPRHLIKEKRETATLKCYPIPRHDTVYWYQQGPGQDPQFLISFYEKMQSDKGSIPDRFSAQQFSDYHSELNMSSLELGDSALYFCASSNYSKNIQYFGAGTRLSVL.

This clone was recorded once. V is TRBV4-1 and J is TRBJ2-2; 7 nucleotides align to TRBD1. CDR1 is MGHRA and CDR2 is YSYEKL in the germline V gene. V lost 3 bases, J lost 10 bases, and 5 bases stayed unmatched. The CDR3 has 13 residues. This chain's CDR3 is CASSQHRGAELFF. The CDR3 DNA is TGCGCCAGCAGCCAGCACAGGGGTGCGGAGCTGTTTTTT.

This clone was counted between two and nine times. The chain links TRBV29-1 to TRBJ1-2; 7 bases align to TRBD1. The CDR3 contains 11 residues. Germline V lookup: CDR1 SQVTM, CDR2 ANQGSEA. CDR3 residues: CSFRGGYGYTF. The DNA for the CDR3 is TGCAGTTTCAGGGGGGGATATGGCTACACCTTC. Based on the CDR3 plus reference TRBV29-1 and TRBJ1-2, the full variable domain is SAVISQKPSRDICQRGTSLTIQCQVDSQVTMMFWYRQQPGQSLTLIATANQGSEATYESGFVIDKFPISRPNLTFSTLTVSNMSPEDSSIYLCSFRGGYGYTFGSGTRLTVV.

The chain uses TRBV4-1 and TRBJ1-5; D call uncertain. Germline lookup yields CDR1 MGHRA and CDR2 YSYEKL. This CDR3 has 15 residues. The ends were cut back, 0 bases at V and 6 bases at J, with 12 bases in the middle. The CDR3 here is CASSQDGGQGQPQHF. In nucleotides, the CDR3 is TGCGCCAGCAGCCAAGATGGCGGGCAAGGTCAGCCCCAGCATTTT.

The CDR3 loop is CAWSQGSGNQPQHF. As DNA, the CDR3 is TGTGCCTGGAGTCAAGGGTCTGGCAATCAGCCCCAGCATTTT. J is TRBJ1-5 and V is TRBV30; D is undetermined. Trimming left V 2 bases short and J 2 bases short, with 10 bases between. The CDR3 runs to 14 residues. The germline gives CDR1 GTSNPN, CDR2 SVGIG (reference sequence).

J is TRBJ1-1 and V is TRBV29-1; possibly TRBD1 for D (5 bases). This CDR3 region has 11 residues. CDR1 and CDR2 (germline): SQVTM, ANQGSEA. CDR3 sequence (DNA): TGCAGTGGGGGTGGGGTCACTGAAGCTTTCTTT. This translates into CSGGGVTEAFF.